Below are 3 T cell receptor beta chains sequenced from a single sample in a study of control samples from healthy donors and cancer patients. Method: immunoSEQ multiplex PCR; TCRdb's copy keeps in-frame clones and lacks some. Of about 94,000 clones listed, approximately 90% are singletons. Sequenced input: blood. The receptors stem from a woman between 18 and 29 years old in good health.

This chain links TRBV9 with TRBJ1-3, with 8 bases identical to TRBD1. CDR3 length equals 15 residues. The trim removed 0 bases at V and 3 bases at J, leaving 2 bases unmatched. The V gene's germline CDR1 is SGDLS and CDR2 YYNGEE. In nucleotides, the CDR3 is TGTGCCAGCAGCGTAGTTGGGACAGGTGGAAACACCATATATTTT. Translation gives CASSVVGTGGNTIYF.

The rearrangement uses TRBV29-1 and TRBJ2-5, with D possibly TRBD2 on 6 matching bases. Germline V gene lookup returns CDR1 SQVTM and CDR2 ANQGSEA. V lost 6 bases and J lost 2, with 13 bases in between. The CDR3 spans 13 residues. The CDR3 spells CSVAPGLQETQYF. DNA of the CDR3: TGCAGCGTGGCGCCGGGACTTCAAGAGACCCAGTACTTC.

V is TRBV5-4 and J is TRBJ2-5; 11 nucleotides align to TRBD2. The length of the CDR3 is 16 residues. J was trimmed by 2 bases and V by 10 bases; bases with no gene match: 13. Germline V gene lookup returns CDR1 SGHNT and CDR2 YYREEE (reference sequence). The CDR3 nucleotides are TGTGCCGGGAAGACCGAAAGACTAGCGGGACAAGAGACCCAGTACTTC. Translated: CAGKTERLAGQETQYF.